Shown below are 5 T cell receptor beta chains from a single sample sequenced in a study of CD8+CD57+ T cells in acquired aplastic anemia (dated by TCRdb to the late 2010s). Data came from an Illumina HiSeq 2000. Genomic DNA was used as template for profiling of TCR beta VDJ combinations and CDR3 sequences. The raw public data were reprocessed by TCRdb itself: fastp quality trimming at Q25, MiXCR clonotype calling, in-frame beta chains only. For every CDR3 protein sequence, its rows merge into one entry that carries the most common genes and DNA. A total of over 200,000 distinct CDR3 sequences appear in this sample, around 63% of them only once. The top ten constitute over 25% of the sample. The sample consisted of sorted CD4+, CD8+, or CD8+CD57+ T cells (not recorded which) from PBMCs. These receptors were obtained from a human donor in good health.

The chain is built from TRBV7-9 and TRBJ1-1; possible D gene TRBD1, 6 bases. The germline V gene encodes CDR1 SEHNR and CDR2 FQNEAQ (reference sequence). The germline V and J ends were trimmed by 7 bases and 10 bases, with 13 bases remaining between them. The CDR3 totals 11 residues. The CDR3 reads CASITTGGAFF. The DNA for the CDR3 is TGTGCCAGCATCACGACAGGCGGAGCTTTCTTT.

This clonotype was recorded many times. The CDR3 bases are TGTGCCAGCACCTCCGGACTAGCGGGAAGCAATGAGCAGTTCTTC. Protein product: CASTSGLAGSNEQFF. The chain employs TRBV12-3 or TRBV12-4 and TRBJ2-1; 12 bases fit TRBD2. The J segment lost 6 bases and the V segment lost 7 bases, leaving 7 bases of the junction unmatched. The CDR3 extends over 15 amino acids.

This clonotype was observed once. The chain combines TRBV7-3 with TRBJ2-7; D ambiguous. V was trimmed by 2 bases and J by 4 bases, leaving 9 bases between them. The CDR3 length is 13 residues. Germline CDR1 reads SGHTA; CDR2 reads FQGTGA. The CDR3 region has the DNA TGTGCCAGCAGCTTAGGGGAAAGGTACGAGCAGTACTTC. Its protein product is CASSLGERYEQYF.

This clonotype turned up a few times. The rearrangement joins TRBV7-9 to TRBJ2-7; D gene unclear. Trimming removed 2 bases at V and 3 bases at J, with 8 bases between. This CDR3 spans 13 amino acids. Germline V lookup: CDR1 SEHNR, CDR2 FQNEAQ (reference sequence). This CDR3 reads CASSLSDNYEQYF. The CDR3 bases are TGTGCCAGCAGCTTATCCGACAACTACGAGCAGTACTTC.

The chain couples TRBV7-9 to TRBJ1-5; D not certain. Germline-derived CDR1 and CDR2 are SEHNR and FQNEAQ (reference sequence). Deletions cut 1 base from V and 0 bases from J, with 7 bases between. The CDR3 sequence is 15 residues long. This CDR3 reads CASSLGSGSNQPQHF. CDR3 DNA: TGTGCCAGCAGCTTAGGGTCAGGTAGCAATCAGCCCCAGCATTTT.